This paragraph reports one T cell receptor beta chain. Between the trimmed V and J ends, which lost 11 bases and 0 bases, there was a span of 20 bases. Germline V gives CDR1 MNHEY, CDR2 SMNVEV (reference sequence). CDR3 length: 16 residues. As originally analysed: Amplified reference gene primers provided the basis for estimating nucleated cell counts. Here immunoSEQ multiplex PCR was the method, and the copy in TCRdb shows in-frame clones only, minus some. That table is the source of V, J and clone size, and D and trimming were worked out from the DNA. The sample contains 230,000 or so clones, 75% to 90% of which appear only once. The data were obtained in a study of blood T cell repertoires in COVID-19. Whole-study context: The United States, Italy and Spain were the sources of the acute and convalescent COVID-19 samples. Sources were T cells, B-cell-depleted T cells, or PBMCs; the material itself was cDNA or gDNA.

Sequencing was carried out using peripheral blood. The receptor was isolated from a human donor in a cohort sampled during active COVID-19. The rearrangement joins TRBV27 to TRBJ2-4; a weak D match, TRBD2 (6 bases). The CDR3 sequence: CASAPWGTLAKNIQYF. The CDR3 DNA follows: TGTGCCTCCGCGCCTTGGGGGACTCTAGCCAAAAACATTCAGTACTTC.